What follows are 25 T cell receptor beta chains derived from one specimen sequenced in a study of early T cells in non-severe SARS-CoV-2 infection. TCRdb ran MiXCR on the 5' RACE reads and lists one entry per CDR3 protein. There are about 97,000 distinct CDR3 sequences in the sample; roughly 11% occur only once, and around 4.8% lies in the top ten. This material consisted of whole blood, taken at baseline. Receptors were obtained from an adult who was a healthcare worker with PCR-confirmed SARS-CoV-2 infection or an uninfected control (not recorded which).

This clonotype was counted a few times. This chain connects TRBV19 to TRBJ2-7, with 7 positions matching TRBD1. J was trimmed by 3 bases and V by 5 bases; bases with no gene match: 10. CDR1 LNHDA and CDR2 SQIVND come from the germline V gene (reference sequence). This CDR3 spans 15 amino acids. The CDR3 reads CASSVRGHPDYEQYF. Here the CDR3 DNA reads TGTGCCAGTAGTGTTAGGGGGCATCCAGACTACGAGCAGTACTTC.

In this sample, this clonotype turned up many times. The genes are TRBV7-2 and TRBJ2-5; no clear D gene. V lost 1 base to trimming and J lost 5 bases, with 8 bases between them. The length of the CDR3 is 13 residues. Germline V gene lookup returns CDR1 SGHTA and CDR2 FQGNSA. The CDR3 region is CASSLELKETQYF. CDR3 sequence (DNA): TGTGCCAGCAGCTTAGAGTTAAAGGAGACCCAGTACTTC.

This clonotype appeared a few times. The rearrangement links TRBV5-1 to TRBJ2-1; D gene ambiguous. This CDR3 region has 15 residues. V was shortened by 0 bases and J by 4 bases, with 11 bases between the two germline ends. Germline V gene data show CDR1 as SGHRS and CDR2 as YFSETQ. CDR3 sequence reads: CASSLDEQRYNEQFF. CDR3 coding DNA: TGCGCCAGCAGCTTGGACGAACAGAGGTACAATGAGCAGTTCTTC.

This clonotype was seen a few times. The rearrangement links TRBV20-1 to TRBJ1-1; D is uncertain. From germline, CDR1 is DFQATT and CDR2 SNEGSKA (reference sequence). The CDR3 is 12 amino acids. Between the trimmed V and J ends, which lost 1 base and 2 bases, there was a span of 5 bases. The CDR3 coding sequence is TGCAGTGCTAGAGGAATTAACACTGAAGCTTTCTTT. Encoded protein: CSARGINTEAFF.

This clonotype turned up a few times. The chain carries TRBV2 and TRBJ2-2; TRBD2 aligns across 9 bases. This CDR3 spans 15 amino acids. After removal of 7 bases from V and 2 bases from J, the junction contained 5 bases not matched to a gene. Germline V lookup: CDR1 SNHLY, CDR2 FYNNEI. The DNA of the CDR3 is TGTGCCAGCACTGGACTAGCGCCCAACACCGGGGAGCTGTTTTTT. This codes for CASTGLAPNTGELFF.

This clonotype was found many times. The rearrangement joins TRBV21-1 to TRBJ2-7; the table's D gene call, TRBD2, was not cross checked with the DNA. TRBV21-1 is reported as a pseudogene. This CDR3 has 16 amino acids. The CDR3 spells CASSCNPSGAYYEQYF. CDR3 sequence (DNA): TGTGCCAGCAGCTGTAACCCTAGCGGGGCATACTACGAGCAGTACTTC.

V usage is TRBV6-2 or TRBV6-3 and J usage is TRBJ2-1; the D is unclear. This CDR3 region has 11 residues. Deletions cut 2 bases from V and 13 bases from J, with 9 bases between. From germline, CDR1 is MNHEY and CDR2 SVGEGT. CDR3 residues: CASSYTGSQFF. CDR3 nucleotides: TGTGCCAGCAGTTACACCGGATCCCAGTTCTTC.

The CDR3 coding sequence is TGTGCCAGCAGCCGAGGGACAGGGCTTAGTGAGCAGTTCTTC. It encodes CASSRGTGLSEQFF. This chain uses TRBV3-1 with TRBJ2-1, with 9 bases matching TRBD1. This CDR3 is built from 14 residues. Trimming at V came to 4 bases and at J to 9 bases, leaving 7 bases not matched to a gene. The V gene's germline CDR1 is LGHDT and CDR2 YNNKEL (reference sequence).

This sequence joins TRBV6-5 and TRBJ2-3; D uncertain. CDR3 length: 13 residues. Germline CDR1 reads MNHEY; CDR2 reads SVGAGI. The V and J ends lost 0 bases and 5 bases respectively, with 6 bases between them. For the CDR3, the DNA is TGTGCCAGCAGTTACTCGAAAGTAGATACGCAGTATTTT. Protein product: CASSYSKVDTQYF.

The genes are TRBV7-2 and TRBJ2-3, with D uncertain. Per the germline V gene, CDR1 is SGHTA and CDR2 is FQGNSA. CDR3 length: 14 amino acids. V lost 0 bases and J lost 13, with 17 bases in between. The CDR3 sequence is CASSLARNGPKEYF. CDR3 DNA: TGTGCCAGCAGCTTAGCGCGTAACGGTCCTAAGGAGTATTTT.

This clonotype occurred a few times. The genes are TRBV3-1 and TRBJ1-6; D is ambiguous. In germline, CDR1 is LGHDT, CDR2 YNNKEL (reference sequence). The CDR3 extends over 14 amino acids. With 1 base removed from V and 10 bases from J, the gap between germline ends came to 11 bases. CDR3 sequence: CASSQGQDLSPLHF. DNA of the CDR3: TGTGCCAGCAGCCAAGGGCAGGACCTCTCACCCCTCCACTTT.

This clonotype was counted at least ten times. This rearrangement joins TRBV15 to TRBJ2-7; D is tentatively TRBD1 or TRBD2 (5 bases each). The germline V gene encodes CDR1 LNHNV and CDR2 YYDKDF (reference sequence). This CDR3 has 15 residues. Between the trimmed V and J ends, which lost 0 bases and 1 base, there was a span of 10 bases. Here the CDR3 reads CATSRDGWGSYEQYF. The CDR3 DNA reads as TGTGCCACCAGCAGAGATGGATGGGGGTCCTACGAGCAGTACTTC.

This clonotype has just a few counts. The chain joins TRBV14 to TRBJ2-1; D gene ambiguous. V was cut by 4 bases and J by 8 bases, with 12 bases left in between. This CDR3 has 13 residues. CDR1 is SGHDN and CDR2 is FVKESK in the germline V gene. The CDR3 DNA reads TGTGCCAGCAGCCGCCTTGTAAAAGATGAGCAGTTCTTC. Translation: CASSRLVKDEQFF.

The sample holds many counts of this clonotype. CDR3: CASSLAGEPYEQYF. CDR3 coding DNA: TGTGCCAGCAGCTTGGCCGGGGAACCCTACGAGCAGTACTTC. The rearrangement uses TRBV5-4 and TRBJ2-7; D might be TRBD2 (5 bases). Trimming cost V 0 bases and J 2 bases, with 9 bases left between them. Germline CDR1 is SGHNT and CDR2 is YYREEE (reference sequence). The CDR3 covers 14 residues.

The chain recombines TRBV4-2 with TRBJ1-2; the match to TRBD1 covers 7 bases. V shed 0 bases, J shed 7 bases, and the junction held 5 bases outside the gene matches. The germline V gene has CDR1 LGHNA and CDR2 YNFKEQ. The CDR3 consists of 14 residues. In DNA form, the CDR3 reads TGTGCCAGCAGCCAAGAGCAGGGGGTGGCTGGCTACACCTTC. This gives the protein CASSQEQGVAGYTF.

J is TRBJ1-2 and V is TRBV11-2; TRBD1 aligns across 9 bases. The CDR3 has 16 residues. The germline V gene encodes CDR1 SGHAT and CDR2 FQNNGV. With V trimmed by 0 bases and J by 6 bases, 8 bases remained unmatched. DNA of the CDR3: TGTGCCAGCAGCTTAGAATCCCGGACAGGGGTTGATGGCTACACCTTC. Translation gives CASSLESRTGVDGYTF. Full variable domain (outside the CDR3, taken from reference TRBV11-2 and TRBJ1-2): EAGVAQSPRYKIIEKRQSVAFWCNPISGHATLYWYQQILGQGPKLLIQFQNNGVVDDSQLPKDRFSAERLKGVDSTLKIQPAKLEDSAVYLCASSLESRTGVDGYTFGSGTRLTVV.

The V gene is TRBV6-1, the J gene TRBJ2-7, with D uncertain. Trimming removed 1 base at V and 6 bases at J, with 13 bases between. The CDR3 spans 14 residues. Germline CDR1 MNHNS, CDR2 SASEGT. The CDR3 is CASSEEVPASEQYF. CDR3 DNA: TGTGCCAGCAGTGAAGAGGTACCAGCTTCCGAGCAGTACTTC.

There are many counts of this clonotype. J is TRBJ1-5 and V is TRBV19; D uncertain. The V and J ends lost 6 bases and 5 bases respectively, with 11 bases between them. This CDR3 contains 13 residues. The germline V gene has CDR1 LNHDA and CDR2 SQIVND (reference sequence). The chain's CDR3 is CASSWSAYQPQHF. The CDR3 DNA is TGTGCCAGTAGCTGGTCAGCGTATCAGCCCCAGCATTTT. The entire variable domain, with the rest obtained from reference TRBV19 and TRBJ1-5, is as follows: DGGITQSPKYLFRKEGQNVTLSCEQNLNHDAMYWYRQDPGQGLRLIYYSQIVNDFQKGDIAEGYSVSREKKESFPLTVTSAQKNPTAFYLCASSWSAYQPQHFGDGTRLSIL.

This clonotype was seen only a few times. V usage is TRBV3-1 and J usage is TRBJ2-5; 9 bases align to TRBD1. Losses at the gene ends were 3 bases for V and 4 bases for J; bases not matched to a gene: 3. Looked up from germline, CDR1 is LGHDT and CDR2 is YNNKEL (reference sequence). This CDR3 has 14 amino acids. CDR3 nucleotides: TGTGCCAGCAGCCACGGGGGACAGGGAGAGACCCAGTACTTC. Encoded protein: CASSHGGQGETQYF.

This clonotype was picked up a small number of times. The V call is TRBV7-9, the J call TRBJ1-2, with no clear D. Germline V gene data show CDR1 as SEHNR and CDR2 as FQNEAQ (reference sequence). V was shortened by 1 base and J by 2 bases, with 11 bases between the two germline ends. CDR3 length equals 15 residues. The CDR3 spells CASSLVSSGNYGYTF. CDR3 DNA sequence: TGTGCCAGCAGCTTAGTATCCAGTGGGAACTATGGCTACACCTTC.

This clonotype has just a few counts. The chain couples TRBV25-1 to TRBJ2-7; TRBD1 aligns across 9 bases. CDR3 length: 14 amino acids. V was clipped by 4 bases and J by 3 bases; unmatched bases: 4. The germline V gene has CDR1 MGHDK and CDR2 SYGVNS. Here the CDR3 reads CASSGTTGGYEQYF. DNA of the CDR3: TGTGCCAGCAGTGGGACGACAGGGGGCTACGAGCAGTACTTC.

The chain's CDR3 is CSAQASTDTQYF. The CDR3 nucleotides read TGCAGTGCTCAGGCCAGCACAGATACGCAGTATTTT. The chain is built from TRBV20-1 and TRBJ2-3; D not resolved. Trimming removed 5 bases from V and 0 bases from J, with 6 bases in between. The germline V gene encodes CDR1 DFQATT and CDR2 SNEGSKA (reference sequence). The CDR3 is 12 residues long.

At least ten counts were recorded for this clonotype. The chain employs TRBV20-1 and TRBJ1-5, with no clear D. V was cut by 6 bases and J by 6 bases, with 21 bases left in between. Germline CDR1 is DFQATT and CDR2 is SNEGSKA (reference sequence). The CDR3 has 15 amino acids. The CDR3 loop is CSAQRLDPPGQPQHF. The CDR3 nucleotides read TGCAGTGCCCAGCGTCTGGACCCTCCGGGTCAGCCCCAGCATTTT.

In its sample, this clonotype was seen a few times. The chain has TRBV4-2 and TRBJ1-5, with D unclear. Germline loops: CDR1 LGHNA, CDR2 YNFKEQ. Deletions cut 4 bases from V and 0 bases from J, with 4 bases between. The CDR3 totals 13 residues. The chain's CDR3 is CASSLISNQPQHF. CDR3 DNA sequence: TGTGCCAGCAGCCTTATTAGCAATCAGCCCCAGCATTTT.

A few counts support this clonotype. The V call is TRBV20-1, the J call TRBJ2-7; a weak D match, TRBD1 (6 bases). CDR1 is DFQATT and CDR2 is SNEGSKA in the germline V gene (reference sequence). Deletions cut 5 bases from V and 2 bases from J, with 16 bases between. The CDR3 totals 14 residues. This CDR3 reads CSAALVTGPYEQYF. CDR3 nucleotides: TGCAGTGCTGCCCTGGTGACAGGTCCCTACGAGCAGTACTTC.